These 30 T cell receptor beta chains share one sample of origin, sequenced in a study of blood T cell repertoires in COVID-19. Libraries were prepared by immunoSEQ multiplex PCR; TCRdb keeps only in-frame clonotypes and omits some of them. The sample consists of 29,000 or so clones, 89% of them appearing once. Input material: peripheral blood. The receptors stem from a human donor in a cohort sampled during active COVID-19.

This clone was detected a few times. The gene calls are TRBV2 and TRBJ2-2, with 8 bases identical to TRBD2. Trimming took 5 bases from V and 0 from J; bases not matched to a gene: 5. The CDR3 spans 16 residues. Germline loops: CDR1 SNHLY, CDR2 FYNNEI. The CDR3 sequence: CASSNWRGANTGELFF. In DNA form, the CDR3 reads TGTGCCAGCAGTAATTGGCGGGGGGCGAACACCGGGGAGCTGTTTTTT.

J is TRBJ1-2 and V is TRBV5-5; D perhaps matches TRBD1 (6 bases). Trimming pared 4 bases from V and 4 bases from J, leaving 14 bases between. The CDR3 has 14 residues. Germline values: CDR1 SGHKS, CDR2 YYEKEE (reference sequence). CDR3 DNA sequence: TGTGCCAGCAGCCCACCCGGGACAACCTATGGCTACACCTTC. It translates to CASSPPGTTYGYTF.

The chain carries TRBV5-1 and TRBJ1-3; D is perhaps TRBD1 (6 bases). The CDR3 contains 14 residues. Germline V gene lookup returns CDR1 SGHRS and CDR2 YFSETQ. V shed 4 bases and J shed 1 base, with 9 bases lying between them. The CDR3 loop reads CASSAQGSGNTIYF. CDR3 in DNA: TGCGCCAGCAGCGCACAGGGTTCTGGAAACACCATATATTTT.

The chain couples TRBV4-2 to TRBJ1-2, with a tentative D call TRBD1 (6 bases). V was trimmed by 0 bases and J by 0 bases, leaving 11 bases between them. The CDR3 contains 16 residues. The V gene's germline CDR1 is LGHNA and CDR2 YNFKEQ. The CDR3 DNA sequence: TGTGCCAGCAGCCAAGATTGGGGGCTCGCTAACTATGGCTACACCTTC. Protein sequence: CASSQDWGLANYGYTF.

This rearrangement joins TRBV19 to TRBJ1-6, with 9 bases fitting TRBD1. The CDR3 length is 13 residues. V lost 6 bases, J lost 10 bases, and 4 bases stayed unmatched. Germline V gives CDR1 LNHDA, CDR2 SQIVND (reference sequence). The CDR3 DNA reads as TGTGCCAGTAGAGTGACAGGGGGGTCACCCCTCCACTTT. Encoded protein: CASRVTGGSPLHF.

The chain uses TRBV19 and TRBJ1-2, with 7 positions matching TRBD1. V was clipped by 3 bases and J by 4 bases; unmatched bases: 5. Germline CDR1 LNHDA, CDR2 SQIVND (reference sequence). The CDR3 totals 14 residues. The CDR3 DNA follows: TGTGCCAGTAGTATTGGGGACAGCTTCTATGGCTACACCTTC. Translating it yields CASSIGDSFYGYTF.

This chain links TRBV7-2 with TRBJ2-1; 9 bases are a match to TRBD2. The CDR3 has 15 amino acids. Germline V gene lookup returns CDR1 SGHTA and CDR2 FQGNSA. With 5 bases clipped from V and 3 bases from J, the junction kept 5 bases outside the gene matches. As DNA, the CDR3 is TGTGCCAGCAGCCCGAGCGGGGGGAACTACAATGAGCAGTTCTTC. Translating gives CASSPSGGNYNEQFF.

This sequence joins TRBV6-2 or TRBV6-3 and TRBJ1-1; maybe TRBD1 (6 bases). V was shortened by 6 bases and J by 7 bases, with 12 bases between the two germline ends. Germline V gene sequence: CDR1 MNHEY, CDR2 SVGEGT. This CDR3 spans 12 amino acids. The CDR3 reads CASSLGQIEAFF. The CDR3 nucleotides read TGTGCCAGCAGCCTCGGACAGATTGAAGCTTTCTTT.

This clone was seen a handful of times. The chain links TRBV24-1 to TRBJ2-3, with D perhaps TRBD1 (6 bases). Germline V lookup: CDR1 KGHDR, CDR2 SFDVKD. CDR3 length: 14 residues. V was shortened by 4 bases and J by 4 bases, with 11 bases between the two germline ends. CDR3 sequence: CATSETGIADTQYF. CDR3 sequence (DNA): TGTGCCACCAGTGAAACAGGGATAGCAGATACGCAGTATTTT.

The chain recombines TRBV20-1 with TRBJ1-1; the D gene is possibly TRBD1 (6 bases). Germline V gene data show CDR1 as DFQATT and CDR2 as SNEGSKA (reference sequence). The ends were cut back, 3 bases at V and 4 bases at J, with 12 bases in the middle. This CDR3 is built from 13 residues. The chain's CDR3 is CSASGGPGTEAFF. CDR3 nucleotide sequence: TGCAGTGCTAGTGGGGGGCCGGGCACTGAAGCTTTCTTT.

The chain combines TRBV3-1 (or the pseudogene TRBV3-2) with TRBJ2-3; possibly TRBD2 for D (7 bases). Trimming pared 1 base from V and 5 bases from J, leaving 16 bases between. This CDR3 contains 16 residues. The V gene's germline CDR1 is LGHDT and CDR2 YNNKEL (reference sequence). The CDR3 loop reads CASSQAGGGNIDTQYF. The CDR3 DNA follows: TGTGCCAGCAGCCAAGCGGGGGGCGGAAATATAGATACGCAGTATTTT.

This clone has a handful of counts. CDR3 bases: TGCGCCAGCAGCCCAGGGCAACCGCAAGAGACCCAGTACTTC. This gives the protein CASSPGQPQETQYF. This chain connects TRBV5-1 to TRBJ2-5, with D tentatively TRBD1 (5 bases). Deletions cut 4 bases from V and 2 bases from J, with 12 bases between. Germline CDR1 SGHRS, CDR2 YFSETQ. The CDR3 length is 14 residues.

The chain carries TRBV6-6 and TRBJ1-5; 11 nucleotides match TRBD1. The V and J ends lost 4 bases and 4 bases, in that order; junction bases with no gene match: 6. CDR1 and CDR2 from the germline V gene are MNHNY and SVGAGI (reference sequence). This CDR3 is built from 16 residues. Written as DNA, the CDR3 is TGTGCCAGCAGTTCCACCGGACAGGGGGCTAATCAGCCCCAGCATTTT. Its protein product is CASSSTGQGANQPQHF.

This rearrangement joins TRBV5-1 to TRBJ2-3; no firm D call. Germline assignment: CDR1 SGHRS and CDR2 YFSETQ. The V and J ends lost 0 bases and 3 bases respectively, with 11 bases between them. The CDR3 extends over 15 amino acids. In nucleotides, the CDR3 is TGCGCCAGCAGCTTGGCCGACTTTATTACAGATACGCAGTATTTT. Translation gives CASSLADFITDTQYF. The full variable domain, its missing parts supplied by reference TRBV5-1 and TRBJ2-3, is KAGVTQTPRYLIKTRGQQVTLSCSPISGHRSVSWYQQTPGQGLQFLFEYFSETQRNKGNFPGRFSGRQFSNSRSEMNVSTLELGDSALYLCASSLADFITDTQYFGPGTRLTVL.

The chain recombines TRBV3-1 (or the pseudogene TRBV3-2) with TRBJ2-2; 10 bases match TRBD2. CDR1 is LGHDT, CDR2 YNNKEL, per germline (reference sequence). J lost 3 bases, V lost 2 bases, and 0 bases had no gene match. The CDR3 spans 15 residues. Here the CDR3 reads CASSQTSGDTGELFF. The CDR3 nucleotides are TGTGCCAGCAGCCAAACTAGCGGGGACACCGGGGAGCTGTTTTTT.

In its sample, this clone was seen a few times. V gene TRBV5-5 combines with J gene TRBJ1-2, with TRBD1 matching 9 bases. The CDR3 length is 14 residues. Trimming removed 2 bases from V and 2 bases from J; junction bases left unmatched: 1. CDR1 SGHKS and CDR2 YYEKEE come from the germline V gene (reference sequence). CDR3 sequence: CASSFGTGNYGYTF. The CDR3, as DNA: TGTGCCAGCAGCTTCGGGACAGGGAACTATGGCTACACCTTC.

The chain's CDR3 is CASTSPQTGFFTDTQYF. The CDR3 region has the DNA TGTGCCAGCACCTCTCCCCAGACAGGTTTTTTCACAGATACGCAGTATTTT. The chain recombines TRBV7-9 with TRBJ2-3, with TRBD1 as a possible D gene (6 bases). Trimming left V 7 bases short and J 2 bases short, with 22 bases between. CDR3 length: 17 residues. Germline V gene sequence: CDR1 SEHNR, CDR2 FQNEAQ (reference sequence).

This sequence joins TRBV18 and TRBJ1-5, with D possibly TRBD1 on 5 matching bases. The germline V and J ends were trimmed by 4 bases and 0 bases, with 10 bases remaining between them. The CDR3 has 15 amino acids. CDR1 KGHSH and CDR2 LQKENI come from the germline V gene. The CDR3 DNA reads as TGTGCCAGCTCACTCCAGGGTTATAGCAATCAGCCCCAGCATTTT. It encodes CASSLQGYSNQPQHF.

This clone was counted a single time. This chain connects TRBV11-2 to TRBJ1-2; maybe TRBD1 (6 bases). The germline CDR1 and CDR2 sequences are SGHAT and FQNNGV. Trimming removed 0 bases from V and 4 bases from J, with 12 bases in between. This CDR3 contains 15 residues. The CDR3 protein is CASSLEAGAGYGYTF. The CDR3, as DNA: TGTGCCAGCAGCTTAGAGGCAGGGGCGGGCTATGGCTACACCTTC.

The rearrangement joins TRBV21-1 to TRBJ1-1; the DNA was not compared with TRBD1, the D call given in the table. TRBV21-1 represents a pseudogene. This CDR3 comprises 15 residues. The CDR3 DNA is TGTGCCAGCAGCAAGGGACAGGGGAGATTCACTGAAGCTTTCTTT. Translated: CASSKGQGRFTEAFF.

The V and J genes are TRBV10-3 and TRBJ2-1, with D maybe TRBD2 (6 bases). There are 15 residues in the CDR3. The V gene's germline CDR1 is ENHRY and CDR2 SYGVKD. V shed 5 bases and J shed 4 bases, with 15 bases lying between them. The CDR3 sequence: CAISLSGGEYNEQFF. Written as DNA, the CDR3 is TGTGCCATCAGTTTATCCGGGGGAGAATACAATGAGCAGTTCTTC.

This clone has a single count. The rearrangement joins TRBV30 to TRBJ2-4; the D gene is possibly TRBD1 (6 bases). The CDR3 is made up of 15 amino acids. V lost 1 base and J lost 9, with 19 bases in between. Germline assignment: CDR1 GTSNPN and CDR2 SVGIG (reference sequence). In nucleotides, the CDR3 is TGTGCCTGGAGTGGGGGGACACCGCCGTATGCCATTCAGTACTTC. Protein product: CAWSGGTPPYAIQYF.

The chain's CDR3 is CASSGEGSRQPQHF. Written as DNA, the CDR3 is TGTGCCAGCAGTGGGGAGGGGTCAAGGCAGCCCCAGCATTTT. V is TRBV6-6 and J is TRBJ1-5; a possible D gene is TRBD1 (5 bases). The CDR3 spans 14 residues. The germline V gene encodes CDR1 MNHNY and CDR2 SVGAGI (reference sequence). Trimming shortened V by 5 bases and J by 7 bases, and 15 bases separated the two germline ends.

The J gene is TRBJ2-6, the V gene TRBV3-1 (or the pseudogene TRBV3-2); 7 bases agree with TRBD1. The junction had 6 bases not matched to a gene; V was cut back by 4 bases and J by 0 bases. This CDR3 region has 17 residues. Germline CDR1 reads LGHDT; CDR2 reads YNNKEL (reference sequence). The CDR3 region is CASSLGQASSGANVLTF. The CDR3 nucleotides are TGTGCCAGCAGCCTTGGACAGGCGAGCTCTGGGGCCAACGTCCTGACTTTC.

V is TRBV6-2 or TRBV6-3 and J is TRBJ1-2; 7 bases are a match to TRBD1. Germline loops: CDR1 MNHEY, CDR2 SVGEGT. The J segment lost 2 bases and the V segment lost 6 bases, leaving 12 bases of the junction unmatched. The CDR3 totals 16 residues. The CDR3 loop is CASSTLQGSGNYGYTF. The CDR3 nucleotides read TGTGCCAGCAGCACACTACAGGGGTCTGGCAACTATGGCTACACCTTC.

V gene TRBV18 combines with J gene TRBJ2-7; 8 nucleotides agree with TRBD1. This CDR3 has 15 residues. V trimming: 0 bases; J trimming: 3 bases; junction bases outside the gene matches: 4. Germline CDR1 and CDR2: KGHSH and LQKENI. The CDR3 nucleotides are TGTGCCAGCTCACCACCGGGACAGGTGAACTACGAGCAGTACTTC. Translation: CASSPPGQVNYEQYF.

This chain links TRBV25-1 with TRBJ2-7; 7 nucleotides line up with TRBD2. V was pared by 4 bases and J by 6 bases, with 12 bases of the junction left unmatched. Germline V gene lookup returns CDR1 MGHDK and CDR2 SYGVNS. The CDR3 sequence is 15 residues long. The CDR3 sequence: CASSGGGGDVSEQYF. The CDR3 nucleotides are TGTGCCAGCAGTGGGGGGGGAGGGGACGTAAGCGAGCAGTACTTC.

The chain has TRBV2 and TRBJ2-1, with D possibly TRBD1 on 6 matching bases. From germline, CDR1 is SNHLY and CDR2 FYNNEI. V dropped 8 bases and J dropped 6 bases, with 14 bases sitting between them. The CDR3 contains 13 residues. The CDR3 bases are TGTGCCAGCGGGGCAGGGGATATCAATGAGCAGTTCTTC. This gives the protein CASGAGDINEQFF.

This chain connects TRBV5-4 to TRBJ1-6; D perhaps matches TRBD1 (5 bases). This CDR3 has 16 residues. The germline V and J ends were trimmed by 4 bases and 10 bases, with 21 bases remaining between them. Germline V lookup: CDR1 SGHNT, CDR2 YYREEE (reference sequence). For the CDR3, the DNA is TGTGCCAGCAGCCCGGGGGGGTTAATAAACGGCTCACCCCTCCACTTT. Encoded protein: CASSPGGLINGSPLHF. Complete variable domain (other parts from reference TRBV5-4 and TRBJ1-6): ETGVTQSPTHLIKTRGQQVTLRCSSQSGHNTVSWYQQALGQGPQFIFQYYREEENGRGNFPPRFSGLQFPNYSSELNVNALELDDSALYLCASSPGGLINGSPLHFGNGTRLTVT.

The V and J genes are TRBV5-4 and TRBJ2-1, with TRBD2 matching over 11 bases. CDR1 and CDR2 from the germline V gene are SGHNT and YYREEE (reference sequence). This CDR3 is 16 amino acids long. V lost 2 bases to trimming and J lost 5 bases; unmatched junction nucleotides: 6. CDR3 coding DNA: TGTGCCAGCAGCTTTCTGACTAGCGGGGCCAACAATGAGCAGTTCTTC. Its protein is CASSFLTSGANNEQFF.